This TCR beta chain was captured in a study of long-term antiretroviral therapy in people with HIV. Study-level findings and limits: Post-treatment diversity went higher with ART but stayed below transplant donor controls.

The immunoSEQ assay was v3.0, run at survey level. Repertoires were generated with immunoSEQ multiplex PCR, while TCRdb's copy carries only in-frame clones and drops some. The sample shows about 33,000 clones, 60% to 85% of them seen only once. Every one of the donors gave at least one pre-ART PBMC sample and at least two post-ART PBMC samples. Participants who had HIV were, without exception, treated in the United States. V dropped 0 bases and J dropped 5; count of bases not matched to a gene: 2. Germline V gene data show CDR1 as SGHNT and CDR2 as YYREEE (reference sequence). The CDR3 length is 14 residues. As for this clone: Its antigen is unknown.

The chain combines TRBV5-4 with TRBJ2-1; 7 bases fit TRBD2. The sample was unsorted PBMCs, taken 2 years after starting antiretroviral therapy. The sequence was obtained from a woman aged 45 to 65 with HIV. CDR3 DNA sequence: TGTGCCAGCAGCTTGGGGGCGGGGGACAATGAGCAGTTCTTC. Amino acids: CASSLGAGDNEQFF.